This T cell receptor beta chain was found in a study of control samples from healthy donors and cancer patients. After removal of 3 bases from V and 7 bases from J, the junction contained 12 bases not matched to a gene. The germline V gene encodes CDR1 SGHKS and CDR2 YYEKEE (reference sequence). The CDR3 loop spans 16 amino acids. TCRdb's copy holds only in-frame clones and misses some; the assay was immunoSEQ multiplex PCR. The top ten hold approximately 12% of the sample, which has about 160,000 clones, around nine tenths seen once. The source material was blood. The V call is TRBV5-5, the J call TRBJ1-3; 8 bases match TRBD1. The sequence came from a man younger than 45 in good health. The CDR3 loop is CASSWTLGTGGNTIYF. The CDR3 DNA sequence: TGTGCCAGCAGCTGGACGTTGGGGACAGGCGGGAACACCATATATTTT.